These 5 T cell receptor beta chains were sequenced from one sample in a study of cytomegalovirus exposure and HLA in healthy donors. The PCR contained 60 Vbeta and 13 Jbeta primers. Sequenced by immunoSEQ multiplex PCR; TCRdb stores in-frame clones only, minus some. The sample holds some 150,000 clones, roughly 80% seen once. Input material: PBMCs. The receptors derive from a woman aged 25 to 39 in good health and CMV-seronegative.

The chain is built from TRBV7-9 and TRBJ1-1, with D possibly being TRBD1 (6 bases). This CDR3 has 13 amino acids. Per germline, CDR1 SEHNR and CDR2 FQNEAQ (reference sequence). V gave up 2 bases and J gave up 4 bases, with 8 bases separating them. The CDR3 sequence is CASSLTGSTEAFF. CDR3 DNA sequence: TGTGCCAGCAGCTTAACAGGGTCCACTGAAGCTTTCTTT.

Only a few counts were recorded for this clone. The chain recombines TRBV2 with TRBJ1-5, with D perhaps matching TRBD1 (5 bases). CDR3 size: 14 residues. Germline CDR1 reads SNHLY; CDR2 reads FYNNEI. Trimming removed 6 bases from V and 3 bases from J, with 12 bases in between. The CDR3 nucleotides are TGTGCCAGCAGGAACGGGGGGACCAATCAGCCCCAGCATTTT. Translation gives CASRNGGTNQPQHF. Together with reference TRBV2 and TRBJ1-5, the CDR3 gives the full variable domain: EPEVTQTPSHQVTQMGQEVILRCVPISNHLYFYWYRQILGQKVEFLVSFYNNEISEKSEIFDDQFSVERPDGSNFTLKIRSTKLEDSAMYFCASRNGGTNQPQHFGDGTRLSIL.

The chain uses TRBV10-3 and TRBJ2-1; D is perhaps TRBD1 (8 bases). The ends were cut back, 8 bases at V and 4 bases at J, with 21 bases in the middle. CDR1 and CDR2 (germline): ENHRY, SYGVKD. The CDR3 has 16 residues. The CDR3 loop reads CAIARQGRGGYNEQFF. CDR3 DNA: TGTGCCATCGCCCGACAGGGGAGGGGGGGGTACAATGAGCAGTTCTTC.

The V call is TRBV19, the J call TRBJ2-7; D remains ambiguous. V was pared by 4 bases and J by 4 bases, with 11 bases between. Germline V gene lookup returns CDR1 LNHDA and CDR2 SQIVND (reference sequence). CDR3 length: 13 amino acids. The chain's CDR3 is CASSKNSVYEQYF. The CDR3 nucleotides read TGTGCCAGTAGTAAAAACAGTGTTTACGAGCAGTACTTC.

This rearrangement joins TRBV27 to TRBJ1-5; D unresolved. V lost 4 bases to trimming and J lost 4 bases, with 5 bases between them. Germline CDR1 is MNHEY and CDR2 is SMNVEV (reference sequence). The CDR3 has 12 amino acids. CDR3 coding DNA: TGTGCCAGCAGTTCGCGTAATCAGCCCCAGCATTTT. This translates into CASSSRNQPQHF.